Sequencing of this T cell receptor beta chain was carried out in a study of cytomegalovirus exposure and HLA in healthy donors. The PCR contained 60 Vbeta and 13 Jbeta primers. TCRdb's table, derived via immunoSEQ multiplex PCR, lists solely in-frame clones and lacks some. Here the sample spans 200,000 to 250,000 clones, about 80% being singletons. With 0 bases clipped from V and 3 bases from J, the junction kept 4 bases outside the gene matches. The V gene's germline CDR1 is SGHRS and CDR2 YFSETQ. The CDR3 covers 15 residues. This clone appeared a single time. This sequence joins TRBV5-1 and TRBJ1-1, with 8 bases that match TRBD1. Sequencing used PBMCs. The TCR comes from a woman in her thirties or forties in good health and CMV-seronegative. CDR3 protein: CASSLAGTGDTEAFF. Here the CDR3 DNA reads TGCGCCAGCAGCTTGGCCGGGACAGGAGACACTGAAGCTTTCTTT.